Described below is a single T cell receptor (beta chain) sequence and its context. Produced via immunoSEQ multiplex PCR; TCRdb's table is partial and in-frame only. The table has about 83,000 clones, around 90% seen once. This sample is part of a study of technical replicates of blood from a handful of donors. This clonotype was sampled from a human donor in good health. Sequencing input: T cells isolated from PBMCs.

The DNA for the CDR3 is TGTGCCAGCAGCTTAGCCGGGACTTGGGACGGGGAGCTGTTTTTT. Its protein is CASSLAGTWDGELFF. The rearrangement uses TRBV11-3 and TRBJ2-2; tentative D call: TRBD2 (6 bases). Germline-derived CDR1 and CDR2 are SGHNT and YENEEA. Trimming cost V 1 base and J 7 bases, with 13 bases left between them. CDR3 length: 15 amino acids.